These 25 T cell receptor beta chains share one sample of origin, sequenced in a study of CD8 T cells in ankylosing spondylitis. General study results and limits: A TCR beta motif made of fewer than ten highly homologous variants seemed typical of ankylosing spondylitis blood.

One entry per CDR3 protein results from TCRdb running MiXCR on the 5' RACE reads. Counted here are approximately 550,000 distinct CDR3 sequences, approximately 11% occurring once; the ten biggest clones make up around 6.8%. Antigens for these TCRs are unknown. The sequencing input was blood, either unsorted or a sorted T cell fraction (not recorded which). These receptors all come from a male donor with ankylosing spondylitis.

This clonotype was seen ten or more times. The genes are TRBV20-1 and TRBJ1-2; TRBD1 is a possible D gene (5 bases). This CDR3 contains 15 residues. V was clipped by 3 bases and J by 7 bases, with 21 bases between them. The germline V gene has CDR1 DFQATT and CDR2 SNEGSKA (reference sequence). In DNA, the CDR3 is TGCAGTGCTAGTAATCCGATGCAGGGCCCAGGTGGCTACACCTTC. Residues: CSASNPMQGPGGYTF.

This clonotype was seen a handful of times. The chain uses TRBV6-1 and TRBJ2-1, with 8 bases identical to TRBD2. The CDR3 loop spans 15 amino acids. Germline values: CDR1 MNHNS, CDR2 SASEGT. Losses at the gene ends were 5 bases for V and 5 bases for J; bases not matched to a gene: 8. The CDR3 spells CASSPNPAGDNEQFF. The DNA for the CDR3 is TGTGCCAGCAGTCCCAATCCAGCGGGAGACAATGAGCAGTTCTTC.

This chain connects TRBV29-1 to TRBJ2-2, with D perhaps TRBD2 (6 bases). Trimming took off 0 bases at V and 4 bases at J, with 9 bases between the two ends. Germline V lookup: CDR1 SQVTM, CDR2 ANQGSEA. The CDR3 loop spans 14 amino acids. The CDR3 loop is CSVEDMGGTGELFF. CDR3 nucleotide sequence: TGCAGCGTTGAAGATATGGGGGGCACCGGGGAGCTGTTTTTT.

This clonotype came up many times. The genes are TRBV12-3 or TRBV12-4 and TRBJ1-1, with D perhaps TRBD1 (6 bases). The V end was cut by 4 bases, the J end by 12 bases, with 15 bases between. The CDR3 is made up of 12 amino acids. CDR3 protein: CASSSPQGKTFF. DNA of the CDR3: TGTGCCAGCAGTTCCCCACAGGGAAAGACTTTCTTT.

A word on this clonotype: This clone may be a read error of a much larger clone one base away. The V call is TRBV27, the J call TRBJ2-5; the match to TRBD2 covers 7 bases. This CDR3 region has 13 residues. Germline CDR1 MNHEY, CDR2 SMNVEV (reference sequence). This CDR3 reads CATSISGWETQYF. Written as DNA, the CDR3 is TGTGCCACCAGTATTAGCGGGTGGGAGACCCAGTACTTC.

This clonotype came up a few times. The chain carries TRBV6-5 and TRBJ1-1, with unresolved D. The CDR3 sequence is 14 residues long. Germline V CDR1 and CDR2: MNHEY, SVGAGI. V was shortened by 0 bases and J by 4 bases, with 9 bases between the two germline ends. The CDR3 reads CASSYSSLRTEAFF. For the CDR3, the DNA is TGTGCCAGCAGTTACTCGAGTCTTCGCACTGAAGCTTTCTTT.

The table lists this clonotype with a few counts. V is TRBV29-1 and J is TRBJ2-1; unclear D gene. V was cut by 2 bases and J by 6 bases, with 5 bases left in between. This CDR3 is built from 11 residues. CDR1 SQVTM and CDR2 ANQGSEA come from the germline V gene. The CDR3 nucleotides are TGCAGCGTTGAACAGACCAATGAGCAGTTCTTC. Its protein product is CSVEQTNEQFF.

This clonotype was seen a handful of times. The chain employs TRBV5-1 and TRBJ2-5; D possibly corresponds to TRBD1 (5 bases). This CDR3 contains 13 residues. Germline CDR1 SGHRS, CDR2 YFSETQ. Trimming removed 4 bases at V and 1 base at J, with 8 bases between. The CDR3 DNA reads TGCGCCAGCAGCCAGGACACCCAAGAGACCCAGTACTTC. This gives the protein CASSQDTQETQYF.

DNA for the CDR3: TGCAGTGCTAGTAGTGGCAGCCCGGACACTGAAGCTTTCTTT. Translated, it gives CSASSGSPDTEAFF. The V call is TRBV20-1, the J call TRBJ1-1; D gene unclear. With 3 bases removed from V and 3 bases from J, the gap between germline ends came to 14 bases. The CDR3 contains 14 residues. Germline CDR1 and CDR2: DFQATT and SNEGSKA (reference sequence).

This clonotype was detected ten times or more. The V call is TRBV4-2, the J call TRBJ2-1; 9 bases line up with TRBD2. Germline V gives CDR1 LGHNA, CDR2 YNFKEQ. V lost 8 bases, J lost 1 base, and 3 bases stayed unmatched. The CDR3 loop spans 14 amino acids. This chain's CDR3 is CASALAGSYNEQFF. CDR3 bases: TGTGCCAGCGCTCTAGCGGGGTCCTACAATGAGCAGTTCTTC.

The genes are TRBV19 and TRBJ2-2, with D perhaps matching TRBD1 or TRBD2 (5 bases each). Germline CDR1 LNHDA, CDR2 SQIVND (reference sequence). This CDR3 has 14 residues. V lost 1 base and J lost 5, with 8 bases in between. CDR3 residues: CASSIVWGTGELFF. The CDR3 region has the DNA TGTGCCAGTAGTATAGTATGGGGGACCGGGGAGCTGTTTTTT.

V and J are TRBV11-2 and TRBJ2-2; 7 bases fit TRBD1. V lost 1 base to trimming and J lost 5 bases; unmatched junction nucleotides: 4. This CDR3 is built from 15 residues. The V gene's germline CDR1 is SGHAT and CDR2 FQNNGV. The CDR3: CASSLAGTATGELFF. The CDR3 region has the DNA TGTGCCAGCAGCTTAGCCGGGACAGCAACCGGGGAGCTGTTTTTT.

The sample holds a few counts of this clonotype. V usage is TRBV3-1 and J usage is TRBJ1-4, with D perhaps matching TRBD1 (6 bases). CDR3 length: 12 residues. In germline, CDR1 is LGHDT, CDR2 YNNKEL (reference sequence). Between the trimmed V and J ends, which lost 5 bases and 8 bases, there was a span of 9 bases. DNA for the CDR3: TGTGCCAGCAGCATAGGGGGGGAAAAACTGTTTTTT. It translates to CASSIGGEKLFF.

The CDR3 sequence: CASSPRWEGTYSYNEQFF. The CDR3 DNA reads as TGTGCCAGCAGCCCCCGCTGGGAGGGGACTTACTCCTACAATGAGCAGTTCTTC. The chain links TRBV7-8 to TRBJ2-1; 7 bases agree with TRBD2. This CDR3 region has 18 residues. V lost 5 bases and J lost 0; bases outside the gene matches: 13. CDR1 is SGHVS, CDR2 FQNEAQ, per germline.

This rearrangement joins TRBV13 to TRBJ2-1, with 9 bases matching TRBD2. CDR3 size: 15 residues. Germline-derived CDR1 and CDR2 are PRHDT and FYEKMQ (reference sequence). V lost 6 bases and J lost 2; bases outside the gene matches: 5. The CDR3 reads CASSRTSETYNEQFF. CDR3 in DNA: TGTGCCAGCAGTCGGACTAGCGAGACCTACAATGAGCAGTTCTTC.

This chain uses TRBV5-1 with TRBJ2-1, with 7 bases matching TRBD2. CDR3 size: 15 residues. The germline V gene encodes CDR1 SGHRS and CDR2 YFSETQ. The V gene end was trimmed by 7 bases and the J gene end by 1 base; junction bases not matched to a gene: 8. CDR3: CASDHGGSSYNEQFF. In DNA form, the CDR3 reads TGCGCCAGCGACCACGGGGGGTCTTCCTACAATGAGCAGTTCTTC.

This clonotype was seen many times. The J gene is TRBJ2-1, the V gene TRBV27; D not resolved. The V gene lost 4 bases and the J gene lost 8 bases, with 6 bases spanning the gap. Germline V CDR1 and CDR2: MNHEY, SMNVEV (reference sequence). The length of the CDR3 is 11 residues. This chain's CDR3 is CASSSTYEQFF. CDR3 nucleotides: TGTGCCAGCAGTTCGACTTATGAGCAGTTCTTC.

This rearrangement joins TRBV12-3 or TRBV12-4 to TRBJ1-2; D perhaps matches TRBD1 (6 bases). The CDR3 consists of 14 residues. V was pared by 6 bases and J by 0 bases, with 11 bases between. The DNA for the CDR3 is TGTGCCAGCAGACGAGGACAGTCTAACTATGGCTACACCTTC. Protein sequence: CASRRGQSNYGYTF.

The CDR3 region has the DNA TGCAGTGCCCCGAGAGCGGGAGGATGGAAAACCGGGGAGCTGTTTTTT. This sequence encodes CSAPRAGGWKTGELFF. The chain couples TRBV20-1 to TRBJ2-2, with 9 bases aligning to TRBD2. CDR1 is DFQATT and CDR2 is SNEGSKA in the germline V gene (reference sequence). Trimming cost V 6 bases and J 5 bases; bases outside gene matches: 13. The CDR3 is 16 amino acids.

The gene calls are TRBV11-2 and TRBJ2-7, with a weak D call TRBD1 (5 bases). In germline, CDR1 is SGHAT, CDR2 FQNNGV. V lost 5 bases, J lost 5 bases, and 16 bases lay in between. CDR3 length: 14 amino acids. The CDR3 DNA reads as TGTGCCAGCAGCACTCTAGGCAGGGTCGACGAGCAGTACTTC. This codes for CASSTLGRVDEQYF.

The chain is built from TRBV5-1 and TRBJ2-1, with 9 bases matching TRBD1. This CDR3 is 15 amino acids long. Trimming took 4 bases from V and 4 from J; bases not matched to a gene: 6. Germline-derived CDR1 and CDR2 are SGHRS and YFSETQ. CDR3 sequence: CASSVRQGDYNEQFF. The CDR3, as DNA: TGCGCCAGCAGCGTCAGACAGGGGGATTACAATGAGCAGTTCTTC.

This clonotype was detected only a few times. The V and J genes are TRBV9 and TRBJ1-1; D might be TRBD1 (5 bases). V was shortened by 4 bases and J by 5 bases, with 15 bases between the two germline ends. The CDR3 has 14 residues. From germline, CDR1 is SGDLS and CDR2 YYNGEE. The CDR3 bases are TGTGCCAGCAGCTTAACCGGGGCGGGAACTGAAGCTTTCTTT. Amino acid sequence: CASSLTGAGTEAFF.

This clonotype was recorded a few times. The rearrangement uses TRBV29-1 and TRBJ2-1, with TRBD2 identical over 10 bases. The CDR3 is made up of 14 amino acids. Germline V CDR1 and CDR2: SQVTM, ANQGSEA. After removal of 7 bases from V and 8 bases from J, the junction contained 11 bases not matched to a gene. The CDR3 DNA reads as TGCAGCGCAAGACCGGGACTAGCGCTTGATGAGCAGTTCTTC. Its protein product is CSARPGLALDEQFF.

V and J are TRBV12-3 or TRBV12-4 and TRBJ2-5, with a tentative D call TRBD1 (5 bases). The length of the CDR3 is 15 residues. The ends were cut back, 5 bases at V and 4 bases at J, with 17 bases in the middle. CDR3 sequence reads: CASSRVQGGGETQYF. For the CDR3, the DNA is TGTGCCAGCAGTCGTGTCCAGGGCGGTGGAGAGACCCAGTACTTC.

This clonotype came up many times. The genes are TRBV7-6 and TRBJ2-2, with D perhaps TRBD1 (6 bases). V lost 8 bases, J lost 6 bases, and 19 bases lay in between. Per germline, CDR1 SGHVS and CDR2 FNYEAQ. This CDR3 has 15 amino acids. CDR3 sequence reads: CASRTGQRRSGELFF. CDR3 nucleotides: TGTGCCAGCCGAACCGGACAGCGCAGGTCCGGGGAGCTGTTTTTT.